A single sample gave rise to the 23 T cell receptor beta chains below, sequenced in a study of a mutant IDH1 vaccine in newly diagnosed glioma. Here immunoSEQ multiplex PCR was the method, and the copy in TCRdb shows in-frame clones only, minus some. The repertoire holds roughly 60,000 clones, around 80% seen once, with about 7.2% in the top ten. Antigens of these TCRs are unknown. As to time point: week 5, during vaccination. What each vaccine dose contained was 300 ug of mutant IDH1 20-mer peptide, accompanied by topical imiquimod. Sequencing used PBMCs, obtained from a glioma patient whose treatment included an IDH1 peptide vaccine. The receptor source for this set is a woman aged 45-59 years with glioma.

The chain is built from TRBV19 and TRBJ1-5; TRBD1 is a possible D gene (6 bases). The CDR3 spans 17 residues. With 5 bases removed from V and 2 bases from J, the gap between germline ends came to 19 bases. CDR1 is LNHDA and CDR2 is SQIVND in the germline V gene (reference sequence). Written as DNA, the CDR3 is TGTGCCAGTAGTGACTTAGGGGGAACCGAGGGCAATCAGCCCCAGCATTTT. Translating it yields CASSDLGGTEGNQPQHF.

CDR3: CASSFPGLSYNEQFF. CDR3 DNA sequence: TGTGCCAGCAGTTTCCCAGGGCTCTCCTACAATGAGCAGTTCTTC. The J gene is TRBJ2-1, the V gene TRBV28, with D tentatively TRBD1 (5 bases). Germline CDR1 is MDHEN and CDR2 is SYDVKM. V dropped 3 bases and J dropped 0 bases, with 9 bases sitting between them. The CDR3 consists of 15 residues.

This chain connects TRBV11-1 to TRBJ1-1; D might be TRBD1 (5 bases). Germline V gives CDR1 SGHAT, CDR2 FQDESV (reference sequence). CDR3 length equals 14 residues. V dropped 5 bases and J dropped 3 bases, with 13 bases sitting between them. CDR3 DNA sequence: TGTGCCAGCAGCCGGGGGTTAGGGTACACTGAAGCTTTCTTT. It is translated as CASSRGLGYTEAFF. The complete variable domain, with remaining parts taken from reference TRBV11-1 and TRBJ1-1, reads EAEVAQSPRYKITEKSQAVAFWCDPISGHATLYWYRQILGQGPELLVQFQDESVVDDSQLPKDRFSAERLKGVDSTLKIQPAELGDSAMYLCASSRGLGYTEAFFGQGTRLTVV.

The chain has TRBV10-3 and TRBJ2-5; possible D gene TRBD2, 5 bases. The CDR3 contains 13 residues. V was cut by 9 bases and J by 2 bases, with 13 bases left in between. Per germline, CDR1 ENHRY and CDR2 SYGVKD. The CDR3 coding sequence is TGTGCCATTAAGCCCACTAGTCAAGAGACCCAGTACTTC. It encodes CAIKPTSQETQYF.

The chain couples TRBV6-5 to TRBJ2-7, with 10 bases lining up with TRBD1. This CDR3 is built from 15 residues. V lost 2 bases, J lost 5 bases, and 6 bases stayed unmatched. Looked up from germline, CDR1 is MNHEY and CDR2 is SVGAGI. Here the CDR3 DNA reads TGTGCCAGCAGTTACGACCGGGACAGGGGCCACGAGCAGTACTTC. Translating it yields CASSYDRDRGHEQYF.

The chain is built from TRBV5-1 and TRBJ2-3; possibly TRBD1 for D (5 bases). The ends were cut back, 5 bases at V and 0 bases at J, with 10 bases in the middle. The germline gives CDR1 SGHRS, CDR2 YFSETQ. CDR3 length: 14 amino acids. CDR3 nucleotides: TGCGCCAGCAGTCTGGGGCCGAGCACAGATACGCAGTATTTT. Encoded protein: CASSLGPSTDTQYF.

The chain carries TRBV25-1 and TRBJ1-5; D is unresolved. The germline gives CDR1 MGHDK, CDR2 SYGVNS. The V gene lost 4 bases and the J gene lost 5 bases, with 9 bases spanning the gap. CDR3 length: 13 amino acids. In DNA, the CDR3 is TGTGCCAGCAGTGCCCGCAGGTATCAGCCCCAGCATTTT. It specifies CASSARRYQPQHF.

The rearrangement uses TRBV6-5 and TRBJ1-2, with 9 bases aligning to TRBD1. Germline-derived CDR1 and CDR2 are MNHEY and SVGAGI. The CDR3 contains 14 residues. The ends lost 5 bases at V and 5 bases at J; junction bases unmatched: 6. CDR3 amino acids: CASSLGQGSYGYTF. The CDR3, as DNA: TGTGCCAGCAGTCTGGGACAGGGAAGTTATGGCTACACCTTC.

The chain joins TRBV5-4 to TRBJ1-1; D gene ambiguous. The V gene's germline CDR1 is SGHNT and CDR2 YYREEE (reference sequence). There are 12 residues in the CDR3. V shed 4 bases and J shed 6 bases, with 10 bases lying between them. CDR3 sequence reads: CASSHGEAEAFF. The CDR3 nucleotides read TGTGCCAGCAGCCATGGGGAGGCTGAAGCTTTCTTT.

This chain connects TRBV11-2 to TRBJ2-7; D is undetermined. V lost 0 bases to trimming and J lost 7 bases, with 13 bases between them. CDR1 and CDR2 (germline): SGHAT, FQNNGV. The CDR3 is 14 amino acids. The CDR3 DNA reads as TGTGCCAGCAGCTTAGATTGGTTGGGCGGTGAGCAGTACTTC. It specifies CASSLDWLGGEQYF.

This chain connects TRBV6-6 to TRBJ2-7, with D perhaps TRBD1 or TRBD2 (5 bases each). V lost 4 bases to trimming and J lost 10 bases, with 20 bases between them. The germline gives CDR1 MNHNY, CDR2 SVGAGI (reference sequence). The CDR3 has 14 amino acids. For the CDR3, the DNA is TGTGCCAGCAGTTCTATTCCCGGGACCGATGACCAGTACTTC. Translating it yields CASSSIPGTDDQYF.

This clone was picked up a small number of times. The V and J genes are TRBV5-4 and TRBJ1-1, with a weak D call TRBD1 (5 bases). From germline, CDR1 is SGHNT and CDR2 YYREEE (reference sequence). V shed 4 bases and J shed 4 bases, with 14 bases lying between them. The length of the CDR3 is 14 residues. CDR3 coding DNA: TGTGCCAGCAGCGCCGTGGGGGGTTCCACTGAAGCTTTCTTT. It specifies CASSAVGGSTEAFF.

The chain is built from TRBV30 and TRBJ1-2; 9 nucleotides match TRBD1. CDR3 size: 15 residues. Losses at the gene ends were 3 bases for V and 4 bases for J; bases not matched to a gene: 9. CDR1 is GTSNPN, CDR2 SVGIG, per germline (reference sequence). CDR3 in DNA: TGTGCCTGGAGGCCGCCGACAGGGGGTGCCTATGGCTACACCTTC. It is translated as CAWRPPTGGAYGYTF.

This clone was seen only a few times. The chain joins TRBV4-3 to TRBJ1-5; D unresolved. The CDR3 length is 13 residues. V lost 5 bases and J lost 7, with 12 bases in between. Germline loops: CDR1 LGHNA, CDR2 YSLEER. The CDR3 loop is CASSSRTGQPQHF. The CDR3 DNA sequence: TGCGCCAGCAGCTCCCGAACGGGACAGCCCCAGCATTTT.

The table lists this clone with a count of one. V gene TRBV7-2 combines with J gene TRBJ2-2; TRBD2 matches at 7 bases. Trimming at V came to 2 bases and at J to 4 bases, leaving 4 bases not matched to a gene. CDR1 is SGHTA and CDR2 is FQGNSA in the germline V gene. The CDR3 runs 15 residues. Here the CDR3 DNA reads TGTGCCAGCAGCTTATTGGCTAGCGGCACCGGGGAGCTGTTTTTT. It translates to CASSLLASGTGELFF.

V and J are TRBV7-9 and TRBJ1-5, with D perhaps TRBD1 (5 bases). The CDR3 consists of 13 residues. Looked up from germline, CDR1 is SEHNR and CDR2 is FQNEAQ (reference sequence). V was shortened by 2 bases and J by 5 bases, with 7 bases between the two germline ends. CDR3 bases: TGTGCCAGCAGCTTACTGGGGGATCAGCCCCAGCATTTT. This gives the protein CASSLLGDQPQHF.

V is TRBV12-5 and J is TRBJ2-7; 7 bases are shared with TRBD2. This CDR3 spans 15 amino acids. Germline CDR1 reads LGHNT; CDR2 reads FRNRAP. V lost 6 bases and J lost 0; bases outside the gene matches: 8. The CDR3 DNA sequence: TGTGCTAGTGGCCCCGACGGGGGGAACTCCTACGAGCAGTACTTC. This translates into CASGPDGGNSYEQYF.

This chain connects TRBV6-5 to TRBJ2-2; TRBD1 is a possible D gene (6 bases). This CDR3 has 16 amino acids. Germline-derived CDR1 and CDR2 are MNHEY and SVGAGI. V was shortened by 5 bases and J by 4 bases, with 17 bases between the two germline ends. The CDR3 DNA reads TGTGCCAGCAGTCACTGGGGGCAAAGGAGCACCGGGGAGCTGTTTTTT. Its translation is CASSHWGQRSTGELFF.

In its sample, this clone was seen once. The chain couples TRBV7-9 to TRBJ2-7, with D perhaps TRBD2 (6 bases). Germline V gene data show CDR1 as SEHNR and CDR2 as FQNEAQ (reference sequence). The CDR3 covers 15 residues. The V gene lost 6 bases and the J gene lost 2 bases, with 17 bases spanning the gap. DNA for the CDR3: TGTGCCAGCAGGGCTCGGGGAGGACCCACCTACGAGCAGTACTTC. It yields the protein CASRARGGPTYEQYF.

This rearrangement joins TRBV2 to TRBJ2-7; D not certain. The CDR3 loop spans 11 amino acids. Germline CDR1 SNHLY, CDR2 FYNNEI. Trimming removed 8 bases at V and 6 bases at J, with 11 bases between. CDR3 coding DNA: TGTGCCAGCTCAATGGCCGGCGAGCAGTACTTC. It is translated as CASSMAGEQYF.

This clone is termed large. This chain uses TRBV15 with TRBJ2-1; unclear D gene. Trimming took off 5 bases at V and 2 bases at J, with 4 bases between the two ends. Germline CDR1 is LNHNV and CDR2 is YYDKDF (reference sequence). This CDR3 region has 12 residues. The CDR3 nucleotides read TGTGCCACCAGCTACCCCTACAATGAGCAGTTCTTC. It encodes CATSYPYNEQFF.

This sequence joins TRBV6-1 and TRBJ1-5; 8 bases line up with TRBD1. This CDR3 has 13 amino acids. V lost 8 bases, J lost 3 bases, and 3 bases stayed unmatched. Germline V lookup: CDR1 MNHNS, CDR2 SASEGT. This chain's CDR3 is CASLDRVNQPQHF. The CDR3 nucleotides are TGTGCCAGCCTGGACAGGGTCAATCAGCCCCAGCATTTT.

This clone was counted a few times. The V gene is TRBV11-2, the J gene TRBJ1-2; unclear D gene. Trimming took off 4 bases at V and 6 bases at J, with 18 bases between the two ends. Germline values: CDR1 SGHAT, CDR2 FQNNGV. The length of the CDR3 is 15 residues. CDR3 residues: CASSYATTPLNGYTF. For the CDR3, the DNA is TGTGCCAGCAGCTACGCCACGACACCGTTGAATGGCTACACCTTC.